The rows below give T cell receptor beta chains drawn from one sample of a study of T cell responses to AZD1222 COVID-19 vaccine. Measured with immunoSEQ multiplex PCR; TCRdb has only the in-frame clones, and not every one. Of tens of thousands of clones listed, more than 85% are singletons. Sequenced here: peripheral blood, sampled on day 0 of AZD1222 vaccination. The receptors originated from an adult in good health. Each CDR3 is given with its conserved first and last residue. Fields, in order: clone size, V gene, D gene, J gene, CDR3 DNA, CDR3 protein. D genes are given only for firm matches. The size of a clone is reported for some rows only, either as once, few or many, or as a class for expanded clones.

.	TRBV19	TRBD1	TRBJ1-1	TGTGCCAGTAGTATCGACAGGGACACTGAAGCTTTCTTT	CASSIDRDTEAFF
.	TRBV5-4	.	TRBJ2-7	TGTGCCAGCAGCTTGGCTCACAGTGTTGACTACGAGCAGTACTTC	CASSLAHSVDYEQYF
.	TRBV4-2	TRBD1	TRBJ1-2	TGTGCCAGCAGCCCGTCCGGGACAGGGCCTTATGGCTACACCTTC	CASSPSGTGPYGYTF
.	TRBV19	.	TRBJ2-5	TGTGCCAGTCAGGTCAGGGCGGGAGAGACCCAGTACTTC	CASQVRAGETQYF
few	TRBV29-1	.	TRBJ2-7	TGCAGCGTGAGTTGGGGCTTGACGTACGAGCAGTACTTC	CSVSWGLTYEQYF
.	TRBV19	.	TRBJ1-1	TGTGCCAGTAAAGACGGAGCAAGCATGAACACTGAAGCTTTCTTT	CASKDGASMNTEAFF
.	TRBV6-5	.	TRBJ1-2	TGTGCCAGCACCCCATCGGATGGCTACACCTTC	CASTPSDGYTF
.	TRBV27	TRBD1	TRBJ1-2	TGTGCCAGCACCTTGACAGGGGACAACGGTCCCTATGGCTACACCTTC	CASTLTGDNGPYGYTF
.	TRBV5-6	.	TRBJ2-3	TGTGCCAGCACCACTACGCGGGCTAGCACAGATACGCAGTATTTT	CASTTTRASTDTQYF
once	TRBV30	.	TRBJ1-2	TGTGCCTGGAGTCCCAATAGGTTAGGAGCTGGCTACACCTTC	CAWSPNRLGAGYTF
.	TRBV7-3	TRBD1	TRBJ2-1	TGTGCCAGCAGCATTCAGGGACAGGGACTTCGAGGCGAGCAGTTCTTC	CASSIQGQGLRGEQFF
.	TRBV18	.	TRBJ1-1	TGTGCCAGCTCACCAGGAACCCTATGGGATGAAGCTTTCTTT	CASSPGTLWDEAFF
many	TRBV28	.	TRBJ2-7	TGTGCCAGCAGTTTCGGGCCGACTTACGAGCAGTACTTC	CASSFGPTYEQYF
.	TRBV2	.	TRBJ2-7	TGTGCCAGCAGTCTCGATACCTACGAGCAGTACTTC	CASSLDTYEQYF
.	TRBV7-6	.	TRBJ1-3	TGTGCCAGCAGCCCGCGACCAGGATCTGGAAACACCATATATTTT	CASSPRPGSGNTIYF
.	TRBV6-2/TRBV6-3	TRBD1	TRBJ1-6	TGTGCCAGCAGTTACACAGGGGAGAATTCACCCCTCCACTTT	CASSYTGENSPLHF
.	TRBV30	.	TRBJ1-3	TGTGCCCGCCGACCTCGGGGAGTCTCTGGAAACACCATATATTTT	CARRPRGVSGNTIYF
.	TRBV5-8	.	TRBJ1-1	TGTGCCAGCAGCCCTCCCCGGGGGCGCTTGAACACTGAAGCTTTCTTT	CASSPPRGRLNTEAFF
.	TRBV9	.	TRBJ2-6	TGTGCCAGCAGCGTCCTGATAGCTGGGGCCAACGTCCTGACTTTC	CASSVLIAGANVLTF
.	TRBV4-1	.	TRBJ2-7	TGCGCCAGCAGCCAAGGTACTTCCTCGAAGCCCTACGAGCAGTACTTC	CASSQGTSSKPYEQYF
.	TRBV12-5	TRBD1	TRBJ1-5	TGTGCTAGTGGTTTGCTCAGACAGGGGGGAAGCAATCAGCCCCAGCATTTT	CASGLLRQGGSNQPQHF
.	TRBV7-9	.	TRBJ2-1	TGTGCCAGCAGCTCTGGGGATGAGCAGTTCTTC	CASSSGDEQFF
.	TRBV7-2	.	TRBJ1-5	TGTGCCAGCAGCTTAGCGGGGGGGGGCGATCAGCCCCAGCATTTT	CASSLAGGGDQPQHF
once	TRBV9	.	TRBJ2-1	TGTGCCAGCAGCGTAGGACAGCAGGGTGAGCAGTTCTTC	CASSVGQQGEQFF
.	TRBV24-1	.	TRBJ2-7	TGTGCCACCAGTGATGGGGGTTTTGGGACACTCTCCTACGAGCAGTACTTC	CATSDGGFGTLSYEQYF
once	TRBV15	TRBD2	TRBJ2-1	TGTGCCACCAGCTCCCGACTAGCGGACTACAATGAGCAGTTCTTC	CATSSRLADYNEQFF
.	TRBV7-2	TRBD2	TRBJ2-1	TGTGCCAGCAGCCCTAGCGGGGGGACCCCTGGGAATGAGCAGTTCTTC	CASSPSGGTPGNEQFF
.	TRBV19	TRBD1	TRBJ2-3	TGTGCCAGTAGTAAGGGACAGGGCACAGATACGCAGTATTTT	CASSKGQGTDTQYF
.	TRBV6-5	.	TRBJ1-1	TGTGCCAGCAGTTACTCGAGGCGGGGGAACACTGAAGCTTTCTTT	CASSYSRRGNTEAFF
.	TRBV30	.	TRBJ1-3	TGTGCCTGGTCGGACAGCGGAAACACCATATATTTT	CAWSDSGNTIYF
.	TRBV7-9	TRBD2	TRBJ2-7	TGTGCCAGCAGCTTAGTCCTAGCGGGCTCCTACGAGCAGTACTTC	CASSLVLAGSYEQYF
.	TRBV5-1	.	TRBJ1-4	TGCGCCAGCAGCATAGGATCAACTAATGAAAAACTGTTTTTT	CASSIGSTNEKLFF
.	TRBV27	TRBD1	TRBJ1-4	TGTGCCAGCAGTCCAAGGGGGCTTCCTAATGAAAAACTGTTTTTT	CASSPRGLPNEKLFF
.	TRBV6-2/TRBV6-3	TRBD2	TRBJ2-7	TGTGCCAGCAGTTACTCGGGACTAGCGGATCTCTCCTACGAGCAGTACTTC	CASSYSGLADLSYEQYF
once	TRBV6-2/TRBV6-3	.	TRBJ2-5	TGTGCCAGCAGTATCATATCGGGGGGCGCAGGGGAGACCCAGTACTTC	CASSIISGGAGETQYF
.	TRBV5-1	.	TRBJ1-3	TGCGCCAGCCGCCCGGGGGCCCTATTAGACACCATATATTTT	CASRPGALLDTIYF
.	TRBV11-3	.	TRBJ2-3	TGTGCCAGCAGCTTAGTAATACAGACCTCTGGCACAGATACGCAGTATTTT	CASSLVIQTSGTDTQYF
.	TRBV27	.	TRBJ2-7	TGTGCCAGCAGTCCGTATCAGGGCTACGAGCAGTACTTC	CASSPYQGYEQYF
.	TRBV19	TRBD1	TRBJ1-5	TGTGCCAGTAGTATGGGAGGACAGGGGCCCCTTTCGCCCCAGCATTTT	CASSMGGQGPLSPQHF
.	TRBV13	.	TRBJ2-1	TGTGCCAGCAGCTTAATCAATGAGCAGTTCTTC	CASSLINEQFF
.	TRBV6-5	.	TRBJ1-5	TGTGCCAGCAGTTACAGGGTTCATCAGCCCCAGCATTTT	CASSYRVHQPQHF
.	TRBV12-5	TRBD1	TRBJ2-1	TGTGCTAGTGGTTTAGCCCAGGGGGTGCAGTTCTTC	CASGLAQGVQFF